The clone carrying this TCR beta chain was picked up many times. The antigen is not known. TCR beta CDR3 regions were amplified from RNA. During a first-round RT-PCR of the TCR CDR3, the HTBI primer set was used. TCRdb analysed the multiplex PCR reads with MiXCR anew, one entry per CDR3 protein. Of about 610,000 distinct CDR3 sequences listed, 15% to 20% are singletons. Ophthalmopathy patients had moderate-to-severe active disease, CAS ≥3, NOSPECS ≥4, and disease duration under 3 months. This sample was taken from a study of T cells in Graves' hyperthyroidism and ophthalmopathy. Study overall: Prior to any treatment, at the point of initial diagnosis, peripheral blood was collected.

Study findings and constraints: A model of 13 V-J pairs discriminated ophthalmopathy from stable hyperthyroidism. Onset of ophthalmopathy came a median approximately 6 months after the model predicted it.

The CDR3 is 14 amino acids. Germline CDR1 and CDR2: MNHNS and SASEGT. V shed 6 bases and J 0 bases; nucleotides not matched to a gene: 5. The receptor comes from a woman aged 40 to 50 with Graves' ophthalmopathy. The sequencing input was blood. This rearrangement joins TRBV6-1 to TRBJ2-7; 7 positions match TRBD1. The CDR3 spells CASRLGQDSYEQYF. CDR3 DNA sequence: TGTGCCAGCAGGTTAGGACAGGACTCCTACGAGCAGTACTTC.